These 20 T cell receptor beta chains came from one sample sequenced in a study of blood T cells in healthy people across ages (dated by TCRdb to the mid-2010s). The library was made by 5' RACE. TCRdb lists the instrument as Illumina HiSeq 2500. A second PCR of roughly 7 to 12 cycles was run with a J-beta primer mix and a sample-barcoded 5' primer. TCRdb reran the public reads through fastp at Q25 and MiXCR, keeping productive beta chains. Identical CDR3 protein sequences are pooled into one entry, listed with their most common genes and DNA. The sample includes 1.5 million to 2 million distinct CDR3 sequences, with almost 35% observed a single time. The ten largest clonotypes hold approximately 10% of the sample. Sequenced input: blood. All receptors derive from a woman in her 30s in good health.

There are many counts of this clonotype. The V gene is TRBV29-1, the J gene TRBJ2-7; TRBD1 or TRBD2 may be the D gene (5 bases each). In germline, CDR1 is SQVTM, CDR2 ANQGSEA. The CDR3 spans 14 residues. V was trimmed by 5 bases and J by 9 bases, leaving 23 bases between them. DNA of the CDR3: TGCAGCGTTACCAGCAGGATACCGGGGCTTGGGCAGTACTTC. It codes for CSVTSRIPGLGQYF.

This clonotype was observed a handful of times. The chain is built from TRBV12-3 or TRBV12-4 and TRBJ1-1; 7 bases match TRBD1. CDR3 length: 14 amino acids. J was trimmed by 3 bases and V by 5 bases; bases with no gene match: 6. CDR3 bases: TGTGCCAGCAGTCCACAGGGGTCGGACACTGAAGCTTTCTTT. As protein: CASSPQGSDTEAFF.

This clonotype was counted between two and nine times. The chain combines TRBV5-1 with TRBJ1-6; TRBD1 might be the D (6 bases). Germline assignment: CDR1 SGHRS and CDR2 YFSETQ. This CDR3 contains 17 residues. V was shortened by 3 bases and J by 8 bases, with 21 bases between the two germline ends. The CDR3 sequence: CASSSRPRTERYSPLHF. The CDR3 DNA reads as TGCGCCAGCAGCTCTCGCCCAAGGACAGAGAGATATTCACCCCTCCACTTT. Full variable domain (rest looked up from reference TRBV5-1 and TRBJ1-6): KAGVTQTPRYLIKTRGQQVTLSCSPISGHRSVSWYQQTPGQGLQFLFEYFSETQRNKGNFPGRFSGRQFSNSRSEMNVSTLELGDSALYLCASSSRPRTERYSPLHFGNGTRLTVT.

V usage is TRBV10-2 and J usage is TRBJ2-5; D perhaps matches TRBD2 (6 bases). The DNA end favors TRBJ2-7, so the J call may be wrong. CDR3 length: 13 residues. Germline CDR1 WSHSY, CDR2 SAAADI. CDR3 DNA: TGCGCCAGCAGTCGTAGCGGAGACTACGAGCAGTACTTC. Residues: CASSRSGDYEQYF.

The chain combines TRBV7-9 with TRBJ1-2, with a possible D match to TRBD1 (6 bases). CDR1 and CDR2 from the germline V gene are SEHNR and FQNEAQ (reference sequence). The CDR3 runs 14 residues. The V gene lost 2 bases and the J gene lost 4 bases, with 11 bases spanning the gap. In DNA form, the CDR3 reads TGTGCCAGCAGCTTAAGGGACACCGGCTATGGCTACACCTTC. Protein sequence: CASSLRDTGYGYTF.

A few counts support this clonotype. V is TRBV27 and J is TRBJ2-7, with D possibly matching TRBD2 (5 bases). CDR1 is MNHEY and CDR2 is SMNVEV in the germline V gene (reference sequence). Trimming stripped 3 bases from V and 3 bases from J, with 9 bases between. The CDR3 has 13 amino acids. In DNA, the CDR3 is TGTGCCAGCAGTTTTGGACTGCTCTACGAGCAGTACTTC. Protein product: CASSFGLLYEQYF.

A few counts support this clonotype. J is TRBJ1-2 and V is TRBV7-2; weak D call: TRBD1 (5 bases). The germline gives CDR1 SGHTA, CDR2 FQGNSA. The CDR3 totals 16 residues. The V end lost 4 bases, the J end lost 4 bases, and 19 bases lay between the germline ends. This CDR3 reads CASSSIVGPLFYGYTF. DNA of the CDR3: TGTGCCAGCAGCTCGATTGTGGGGCCGCTTTTCTATGGCTACACCTTC.

This clonotype was counted ten times or more. V gene TRBV7-2 combines with J gene TRBJ2-6; unclear D gene. V was cut by 1 base and J by 1 base, with 8 bases left in between. Germline CDR1 is SGHTA and CDR2 is FQGNSA. The CDR3 totals 16 residues. CDR3: CASSLVGTSGANVLTF. CDR3 DNA sequence: TGTGCCAGCAGCTTAGTCGGAACATCTGGGGCCAACGTCCTGACTTTC.

The chain is built from TRBV7-6 and TRBJ2-3, with a possible D match to TRBD2 (7 bases). The germline gives CDR1 SGHVS, CDR2 FNYEAQ. Trimming pared 6 bases from V and 1 base from J, leaving 11 bases between. The CDR3 has 14 residues. CDR3 amino acids: CASRKGGGTDTQYF. Here the CDR3 DNA reads TGTGCCAGCAGAAAAGGGGGGGGCACAGATACGCAGTATTTT.

This clonotype was recorded a few times. The CDR3 DNA reads TGTGCCAGCAGCCCCGGACTAGCGGGATACCCAGATACGCAGTATTTT. Its protein product is CASSPGLAGYPDTQYF. The chain has TRBV7-8 and TRBJ2-3; 12 nucleotides line up with TRBD2. V lost 5 bases, J lost 4 bases, and 7 bases stayed unmatched. Germline-derived CDR1 and CDR2 are SGHVS and FQNEAQ. This CDR3 contains 16 residues.

The chain couples TRBV4-1 to TRBJ1-2, with 7 bases that match TRBD1. The J segment lost 8 bases and the V segment lost 1 base, leaving 7 bases of the junction unmatched. This CDR3 is 14 amino acids long. Germline loops: CDR1 MGHRA, CDR2 YSYEKL. CDR3 DNA: TGCGCCAGCAGCCAAGGCCGGCAGGGGGAGGGCTACACCTTC. This encodes CASSQGRQGEGYTF.

The chain combines TRBV20-1 with TRBJ1-6, with 7 bases aligning to TRBD1. J was trimmed by 5 bases and V by 6 bases; bases with no gene match: 13. From germline, CDR1 is DFQATT and CDR2 SNEGSKA (reference sequence). The CDR3 covers 16 residues. The CDR3 coding sequence is TGCAGTGCAACTTACCCCACAGGGGAGGATAATTCACCCCTCCACTTT. The encoded protein is CSATYPTGEDNSPLHF.

V and J are TRBV11-3 and TRBJ2-1; TRBD2 aligns across 13 bases. This CDR3 region has 20 residues. V trimming: 5 bases; J trimming: 3 bases; junction bases outside the gene matches: 16. Germline CDR1 and CDR2: SGHNT and YENEEA. The CDR3 is CASSGITLAGGGRDYNEQFF. DNA for the CDR3: TGTGCCAGCAGCGGGATCACACTAGCGGGAGGGGGTCGTGACTACAATGAGCAGTTCTTC.

The rearrangement links TRBV3-1 to TRBJ1-2; D gene uncertain. The germline V and J ends were trimmed by 5 bases and 6 bases, with 10 bases remaining between them. Germline loops: CDR1 LGHDT, CDR2 YNNKEL (reference sequence). The CDR3 length is 12 residues. In DNA, the CDR3 is TGTGCCAGCAGCGACTTACAGAATGGCTACACCTTC. This codes for CASSDLQNGYTF.

In its sample, this clonotype was seen a few times. The CDR3 sequence: CASLSGTTTDTQYF. CDR3 sequence (DNA): TGTGCCAGCCTCTCCGGGACTACCACAGATACGCAGTATTTT. The gene calls are TRBV6-1 and TRBJ2-3; 7 bases match TRBD2. Germline CDR1 and CDR2: MNHNS and SASEGT. Unmatched junction bases numbered 7, after V lost 8 bases and J lost 2 bases. The CDR3 contains 14 residues.

This rearrangement joins TRBV28 to TRBJ2-1; no firm D call. The germline CDR1 and CDR2 sequences are MDHEN and SYDVKM. Trimming shortened V by 0 bases and J by 3 bases, and 3 bases separated the two germline ends. The CDR3 loop spans 13 amino acids. In DNA form, the CDR3 reads TGTGCCAGCAGTTTATGGGACTACAATGAGCAGTTCTTC. This sequence encodes CASSLWDYNEQFF.

This clonotype is a singleton in its sample. A much larger clone lies one base from this, so it may be a read error. V gene TRBV5-1 combines with J gene TRBJ2-4; 9 bases fit TRBD1. The end of the DNA fits TRBJ2-7 better, so the J call may be wrong. Germline CDR1 and CDR2: SGHRS and YFSETQ. The CDR3 totals 15 residues. For the CDR3, the DNA is TGCGCCGGCAGCTTGGACGGGACAGGGAACTACGAGCAGTACTTC. Protein sequence: CAGSLDGTGNYEQYF.

This clonotype was observed a handful of times. This chain uses TRBV13 with TRBJ2-3; 10 bases map to TRBD1. CDR3 length: 16 amino acids. The V gene end was trimmed by 4 bases and the J gene end by 5 bases; junction bases not matched to a gene: 9. Looked up from germline, CDR1 is PRHDT and CDR2 is FYEKMQ (reference sequence). DNA for the CDR3: TGTGCCAGCAGCTCACCCGGGACAGGGGAAGGAGATACGCAGTATTTT. Protein: CASSSPGTGEGDTQYF.

V gene TRBV29-1 combines with J gene TRBJ1-1; D gene ambiguous. The germline gives CDR1 SQVTM, CDR2 ANQGSEA. The CDR3 has 13 amino acids. The ends were cut back, 0 bases at V and 1 base at J, with 6 bases in the middle. This CDR3 is CSVEDNRNTEAFF. The CDR3 DNA reads TGCAGCGTTGAAGATAATCGGAACACTGAAGCTTTCTTT.

In its sample, this clonotype was seen many times. The chain uses TRBV12-3 or TRBV12-4 and TRBJ2-5; possible D gene TRBD2, 7 bases. Trimming left V 6 bases short and J 5 bases short, with 16 bases between. This CDR3 contains 14 residues. In DNA form, the CDR3 reads TGTGCCAGCAGCTTTGGGGGGGCCCGGGAGACCCAGTACTTC. Protein product: CASSFGGARETQYF.